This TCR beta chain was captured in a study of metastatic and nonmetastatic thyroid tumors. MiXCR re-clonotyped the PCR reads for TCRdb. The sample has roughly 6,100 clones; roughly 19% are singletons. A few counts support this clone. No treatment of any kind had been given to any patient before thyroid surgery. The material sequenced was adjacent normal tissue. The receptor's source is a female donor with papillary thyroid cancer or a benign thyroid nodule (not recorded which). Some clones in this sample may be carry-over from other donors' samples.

The CDR3 nucleotides are TGTGCCAGCAGTTCTGCGGACAGGGGGCAAAATTCACCCCTCCACTTT. Its translation: CASSSADRGQNSPLHF. V and J are TRBV6-5 and TRBJ1-6; 11 nucleotides align to TRBD1. V lost 4 bases to trimming and J lost 7 bases; unmatched junction nucleotides: 6. The V gene's germline CDR1 is MNHEY and CDR2 SVGAGI. The CDR3 spans 16 residues.